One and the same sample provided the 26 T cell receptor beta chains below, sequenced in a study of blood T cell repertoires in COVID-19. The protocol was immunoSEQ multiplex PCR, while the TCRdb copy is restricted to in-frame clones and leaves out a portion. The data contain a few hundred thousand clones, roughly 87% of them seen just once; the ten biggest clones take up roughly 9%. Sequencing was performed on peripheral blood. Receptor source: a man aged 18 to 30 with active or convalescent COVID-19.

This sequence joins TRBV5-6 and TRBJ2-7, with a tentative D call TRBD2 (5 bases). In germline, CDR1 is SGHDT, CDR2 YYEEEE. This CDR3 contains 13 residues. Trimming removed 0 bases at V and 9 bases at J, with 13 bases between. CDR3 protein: CASSLGRALRQYF. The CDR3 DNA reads TGTGCCAGCAGCTTGGGGCGGGCCCTTCGGCAGTACTTC.

The CDR3 spells CASSQEGRVAVGEKLFF. DNA of the CDR3: TGCGCCAGCAGCCAAGAAGGCAGGGTGGCTGTCGGTGAAAAACTGTTTTTT. The J gene is TRBJ1-4, the V gene TRBV4-3; a possible D gene is TRBD1 (5 bases). The CDR3 totals 17 residues. V lost 0 bases and J lost 7, with 18 bases in between. CDR1 LGHNA and CDR2 YSLEER come from the germline V gene.

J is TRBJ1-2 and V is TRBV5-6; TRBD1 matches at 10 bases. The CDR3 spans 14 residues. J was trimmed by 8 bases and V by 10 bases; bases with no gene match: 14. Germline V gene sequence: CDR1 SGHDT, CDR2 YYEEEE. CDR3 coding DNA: TGTGCCGGAGGGACAGGGGCCTCTGGGTCGGGCTACACCTTC. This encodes CAGGTGASGSGYTF.

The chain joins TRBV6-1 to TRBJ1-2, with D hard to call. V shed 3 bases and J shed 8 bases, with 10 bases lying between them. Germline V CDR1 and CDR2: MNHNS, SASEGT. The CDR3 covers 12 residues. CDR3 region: CASSDFGYGYTF. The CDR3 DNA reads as TGTGCCAGCAGTGATTTCGGGTACGGCTACACCTTC.

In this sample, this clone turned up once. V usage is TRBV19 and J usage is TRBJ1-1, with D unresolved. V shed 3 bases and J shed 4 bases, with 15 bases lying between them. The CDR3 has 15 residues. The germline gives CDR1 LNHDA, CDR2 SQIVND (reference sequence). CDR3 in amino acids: CASSMTPPVATEAFF. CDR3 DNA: TGTGCCAGTAGTATGACACCCCCGGTGGCCACTGAAGCTTTCTTT.

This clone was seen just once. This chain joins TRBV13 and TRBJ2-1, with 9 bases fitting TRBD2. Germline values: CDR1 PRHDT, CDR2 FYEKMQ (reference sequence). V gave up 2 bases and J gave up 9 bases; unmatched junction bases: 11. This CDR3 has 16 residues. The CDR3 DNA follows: TGTGCCAGCAGCTTATGGGGTAGCGGGGGCTGGGGTGAGCAGTTCTTC. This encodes CASSLWGSGGWGEQFF.

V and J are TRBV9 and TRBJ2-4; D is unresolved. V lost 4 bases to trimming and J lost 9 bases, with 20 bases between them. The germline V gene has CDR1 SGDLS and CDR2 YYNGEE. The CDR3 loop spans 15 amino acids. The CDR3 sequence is CASSNSDSNRSIQYF. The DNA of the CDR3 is TGTGCCAGCAGCAATTCCGACTCAAACCGGTCCATTCAGTACTTC.

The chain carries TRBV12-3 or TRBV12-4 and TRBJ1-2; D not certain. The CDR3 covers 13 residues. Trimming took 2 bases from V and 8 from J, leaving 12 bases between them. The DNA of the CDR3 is TGTGCCAGCAGTTTACTCCTTGCGGGGGGCTACACCTTC. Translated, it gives CASSLLLAGGYTF.

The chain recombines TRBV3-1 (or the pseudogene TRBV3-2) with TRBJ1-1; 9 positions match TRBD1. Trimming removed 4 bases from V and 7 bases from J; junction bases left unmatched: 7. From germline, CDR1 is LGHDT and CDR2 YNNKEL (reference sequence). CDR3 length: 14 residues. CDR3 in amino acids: CASSLSGTGHEAFF. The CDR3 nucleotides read TGTGCCAGCAGCCTATCCGGGACAGGGCATGAAGCTTTCTTT.

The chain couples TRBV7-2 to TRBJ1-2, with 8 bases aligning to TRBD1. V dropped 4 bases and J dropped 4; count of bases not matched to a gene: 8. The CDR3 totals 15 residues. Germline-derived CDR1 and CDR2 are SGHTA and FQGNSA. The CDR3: CASSSAGGRGYGYTF. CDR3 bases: TGTGCCAGCAGCTCTGCAGGGGGCAGAGGCTATGGCTACACCTTC.

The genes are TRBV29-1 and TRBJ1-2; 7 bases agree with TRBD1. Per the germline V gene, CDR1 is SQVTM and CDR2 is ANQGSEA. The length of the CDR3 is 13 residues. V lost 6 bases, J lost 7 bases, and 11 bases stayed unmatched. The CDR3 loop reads CSVADPGGTGYTF. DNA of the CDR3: TGCAGCGTAGCAGACCCAGGGGGAACTGGCTACACCTTC.

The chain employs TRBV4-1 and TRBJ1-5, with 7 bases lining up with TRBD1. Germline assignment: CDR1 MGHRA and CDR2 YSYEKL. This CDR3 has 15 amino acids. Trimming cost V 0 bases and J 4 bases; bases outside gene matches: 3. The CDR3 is CASSQEQGWNQPQHF. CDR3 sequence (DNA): TGCGCCAGCAGCCAAGAACAGGGGTGGAATCAGCCCCAGCATTTT.

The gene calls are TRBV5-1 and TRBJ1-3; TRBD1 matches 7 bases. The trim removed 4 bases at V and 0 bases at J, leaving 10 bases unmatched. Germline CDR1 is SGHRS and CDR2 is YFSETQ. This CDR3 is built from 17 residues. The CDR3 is CASSRNWDSFSGNTIYF. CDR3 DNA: TGCGCCAGCAGCCGAAATTGGGACAGCTTCTCTGGAAACACCATATATTTT.

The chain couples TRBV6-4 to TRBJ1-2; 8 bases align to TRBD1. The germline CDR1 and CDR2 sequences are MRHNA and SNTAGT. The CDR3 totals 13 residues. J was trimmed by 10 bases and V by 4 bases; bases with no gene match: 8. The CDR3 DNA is TGTGCCAGCAGTGCCGGGACAGGACTCTTCTACACCTTC. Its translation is CASSAGTGLFYTF.

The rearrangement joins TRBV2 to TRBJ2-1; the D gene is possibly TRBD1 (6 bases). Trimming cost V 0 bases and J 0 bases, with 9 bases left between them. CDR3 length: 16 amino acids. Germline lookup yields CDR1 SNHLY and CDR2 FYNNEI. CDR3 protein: CASSEARGSSYNEQFF. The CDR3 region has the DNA TGTGCCAGCAGTGAAGCGAGGGGGAGCTCCTACAATGAGCAGTTCTTC.

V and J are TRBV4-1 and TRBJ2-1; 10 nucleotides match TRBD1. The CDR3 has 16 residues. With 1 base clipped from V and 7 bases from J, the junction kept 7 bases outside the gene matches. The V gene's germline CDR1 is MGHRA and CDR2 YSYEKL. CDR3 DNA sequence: TGCGCCAGCAGCCAAGTTTTAGGACAGGGGGTGAATGAGCAGTTCTTC. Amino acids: CASSQVLGQGVNEQFF.

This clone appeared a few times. The CDR3 coding sequence is TGTGCCAGCAGCTTATTAACCAGCTCCTACAATGAGCAGTTCTTC. Protein product: CASSLLTSSYNEQFF. The V call is TRBV7-3, the J call TRBJ2-1, with D unclear. The germline gives CDR1 SGHTA, CDR2 FQGTGA. The CDR3 loop spans 15 amino acids. Deletions cut 2 bases from V and 0 bases from J, with 8 bases between.

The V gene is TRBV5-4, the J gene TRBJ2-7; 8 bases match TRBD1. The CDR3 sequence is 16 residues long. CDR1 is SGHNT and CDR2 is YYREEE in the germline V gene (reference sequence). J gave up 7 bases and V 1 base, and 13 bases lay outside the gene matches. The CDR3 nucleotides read TGTGCCAGCAGCTTGAAGACAGGGGCTCAGTGGCGGGAGCAGTACTTC. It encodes CASSLKTGAQWREQYF.

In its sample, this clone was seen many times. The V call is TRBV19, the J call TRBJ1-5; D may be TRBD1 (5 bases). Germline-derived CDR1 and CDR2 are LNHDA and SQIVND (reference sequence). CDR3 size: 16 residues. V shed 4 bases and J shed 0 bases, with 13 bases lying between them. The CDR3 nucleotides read TGTGCCAGTAGTAATACGGGGGATCTTAGCAATCAGCCCCAGCATTTT. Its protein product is CASSNTGDLSNQPQHF.

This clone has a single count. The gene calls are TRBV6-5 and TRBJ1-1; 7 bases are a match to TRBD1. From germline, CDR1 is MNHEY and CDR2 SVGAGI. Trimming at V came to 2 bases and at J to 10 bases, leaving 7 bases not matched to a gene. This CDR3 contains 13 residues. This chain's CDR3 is CASSYVTGQGAFF. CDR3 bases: TGTGCCAGCAGTTACGTGACAGGGCAGGGAGCTTTCTTT.

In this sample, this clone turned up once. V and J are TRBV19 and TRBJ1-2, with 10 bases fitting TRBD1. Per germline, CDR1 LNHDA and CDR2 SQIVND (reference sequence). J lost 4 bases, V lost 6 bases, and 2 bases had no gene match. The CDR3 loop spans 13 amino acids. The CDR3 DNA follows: TGTGCCAGTAGAGGACAGGGGGGCTATGGCTACACCTTC. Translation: CASRGQGGYGYTF.

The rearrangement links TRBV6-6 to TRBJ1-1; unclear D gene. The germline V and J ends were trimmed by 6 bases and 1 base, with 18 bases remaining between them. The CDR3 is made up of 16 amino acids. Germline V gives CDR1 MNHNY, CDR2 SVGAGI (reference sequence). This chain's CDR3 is CASRPQHGEGNTEAFF. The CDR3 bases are TGTGCCAGCAGACCTCAACACGGGGAGGGGAACACTGAAGCTTTCTTT.

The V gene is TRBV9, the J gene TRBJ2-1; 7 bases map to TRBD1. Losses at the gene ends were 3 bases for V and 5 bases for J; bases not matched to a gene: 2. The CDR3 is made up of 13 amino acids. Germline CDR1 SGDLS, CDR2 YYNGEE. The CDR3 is CASSGDSHNEQFF. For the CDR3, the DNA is TGTGCCAGCAGCGGGGACAGTCACAATGAGCAGTTCTTC.

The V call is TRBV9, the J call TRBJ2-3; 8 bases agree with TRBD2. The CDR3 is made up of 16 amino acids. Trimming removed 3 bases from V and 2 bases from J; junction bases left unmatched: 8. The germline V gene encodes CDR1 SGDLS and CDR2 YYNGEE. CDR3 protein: CASSAAVAGHTDTQYF. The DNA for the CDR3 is TGTGCCAGCAGCGCAGCAGTAGCGGGGCACACAGATACGCAGTATTTT.

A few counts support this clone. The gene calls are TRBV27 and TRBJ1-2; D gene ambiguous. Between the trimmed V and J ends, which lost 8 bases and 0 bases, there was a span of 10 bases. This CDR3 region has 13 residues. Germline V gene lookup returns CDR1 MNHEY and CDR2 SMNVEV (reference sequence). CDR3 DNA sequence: TGTGCCAGCGGCTTCCAGACTAACTATGGCTACACCTTC. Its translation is CASGFQTNYGYTF.

CDR3 sequence reads: CASSLSGTGLFSPLHF. Here the CDR3 DNA reads TGCGCCAGCAGCTTGTCCGGGACAGGGTTGTTTTCACCCCTCCACTTT. This chain joins TRBV5-1 and TRBJ1-6; 9 bases are a match to TRBD1. V lost 1 base, J lost 9 bases, and 8 bases stayed unmatched. Looked up from germline, CDR1 is SGHRS and CDR2 is YFSETQ. The CDR3 extends over 16 amino acids.